This entry lists 13 T cell receptor delta chains sequenced from one sample in a study of γδ T cells in repeated Plasmodium falciparum infection. Bulk repertoires came from Vgamma9/Vdelta2+ or Vdelta2-negative gammadelta T cells flow-sorted from PBMC. TCRdb re-called the multiplex PCR reads through CATT. The profile shows 70,000 to 95,000 delta-chain clones, over 1.3% of them singletons. Specimen: gamma-delta T cells from blood. These receptor sequences come from a pool of human donors (malaria-infected and uninfected, not separated).

Concerning this clone itself: The mismatch at residue 8 between this DNA's translation and the TCRdb protein of a much larger clone likely reflects a read error; the protein shown is translated from the DNA. The chain recombines TRDV2 with TRDJ3, with D possibly TRDD3 on 6 matching bases. Since TCRdb gives no J gene, matching the DNA to germline was used here to assign it. V was clipped by 3 bases and J by 6 bases, with 11 bases between them. Germline V gene sequence: CDR1 GEAIGNYY, CDR2 EKD. The CDR3 is 15 amino acids. The CDR3 spells CACDFGYLDTRQMFF. The CDR3 nucleotides read TGTGCCTGTGACTTCGGATACTTGGACACCCGACAGATGTTTTTC.

This clone showed up just a few times. The protein recorded in TCRdb matches a much larger clone and deviates from this DNA's translation at residue 7, suggesting a read error; the protein here is obtained by translating the DNA. The chain joins TRDV3 to TRDJ1; no clear D. The CDR3 has 11 amino acids. From germline, CDR1 is TVYSNPD and CDR2 GDNSRS (reference sequence). Trimming left V 1 base short and J 5 bases short, with 8 bases between. The CDR3 loop reads CAFTRADKLIF. DNA of the CDR3: TGTGCCTTTACCCGAGCGGATAAACTCATCTTT. Filled out from reference TRDV3 and TRDJ1, the complete variable domain reads CDKVTQSSPDQTVASGSEVVLLCTYDTVYSNPDLFWYRIRPDYSFQFVFYGDNSRSEGADFTQGRFSVKHILTQKAFHLVISPVRTEDSATYYCAFTRADKLIFGKGTRVTVEP.

With regard to this clone: The amino acid sequence in TCRdb belongs to a much larger clone and departs from this DNA's translation at residue 11, likely a sequencing read error; the sequence shown is translated from the DNA. V and J are TRDV2 and TRDJ3, with D maybe TRDD3 (5 bases). Here the J gene was assigned by germline matching of the DNA, as TCRdb has none. The CDR3 is made up of 16 amino acids. CDR1 and CDR2 (germline): GEAIGNYY, EKD. The DNA of the CDR3 is TGTGCCTGTGACGGGTGGGGCTCCTGGGACATCCGACAGATGTTTTTC. Residues: CACDGWGSWDIRQMFF.

A remark on this clone: Given a far larger clone just one base away, this is likely a sequencing read error. The identical CDR3 is also encoded by other nucleotide sequences in the sample. The chain employs TRDV1 and TRDJ1; no clear D gene. The CDR3 runs 14 residues. Germline V gives CDR1 TSWWSYY, CDR2 QGS. The CDR3 nucleotides read TGTGCTCTTGGGGTCCCCCGGGACACCGATAAGCTCATCTTT. Protein: CALGVPRDTDKLIF.

This clone was seen only a few times. The protein given by TCRdb reflects a much larger clone and differs at residue 5 from this DNA's translation, likely from a read error; the protein shown is the DNA's translation. The chain joins TRDV2 to TRDJ1, with 8 bases fitting TRDD3. In the absence of a J gene in TCRdb, the DNA was matched to germline to assign it here. With 3 bases clipped from V and 10 bases from J, the junction kept 18 bases outside the gene matches. Germline CDR1 reads GEAIGNYY; CDR2 reads EKD. The CDR3 is made up of 16 amino acids. The CDR3 spells CACDALGGSELKRLIF. CDR3 nucleotide sequence: TGTGCCTGTGACGCCCTTGGGGGATCGGAGTTGAAAAGACTCATCTTT.

This clone was seen ten or more times. In the same sample, other DNA sequences code for this CDR3. The V gene is TRDV1, the J gene TRDJ1; 12 nucleotides match TRDD3. Because TCRdb records no J gene, it was assigned here through a match of the DNA to germline. The germline V gene has CDR1 TSWWSYY and CDR2 QGS. Unmatched junction bases numbered 15, after V lost 1 base and J lost 0 bases. This CDR3 contains 21 residues. The CDR3 DNA sequence: TGTGCTCTTGGGGAACGGGGTTCCTACGACTGGGGGATACAGTACACCGATAAACTCATCTTT. Translation: CALGERGSYDWGIQYTDKLIF.

In its sample, this clone was seen a few times. TCRdb assigns this DNA the protein of a much larger clone, which departs from its translation at residue 5; this likely reflects a read error, and the protein shown comes from translating the DNA. The chain joins TRDV2 to TRDJ1, with 11 bases fitting TRDD3. TCRdb does not report a J gene; here it was assigned by matching the DNA to germline references. This CDR3 is built from 17 residues. Germline trimming cut 3 bases from V and 10 bases from J; bases unmatched to any gene: 18. Germline assignment: CDR1 GEAIGNYY and CDR2 EKD. CDR3 nucleotides: TGTGCCTGTGACGCGTGGGGCCGTACTGGGGGATATTTGGGACTCATCTTT. It encodes CACDAWGRTGGYLGLIF.

This clone was counted only a few times. The protein in TCRdb stems from a much larger clone and differs at residue 15 from this DNA's translation, likely a read error; here the protein is translated from the DNA. This chain joins TRDV1 and TRDJ1; D is perhaps TRDD2 (9 bases). Because TCRdb records no J gene, it was assigned here through a match of the DNA to germline. Between the trimmed V and J ends, which lost 4 bases and 4 bases, there was a span of 31 bases. The CDR3 runs 20 residues. The germline V gene has CDR1 TSWWSYY and CDR2 QGS. DNA of the CDR3: TGTGCTCTTGGGGTATCCTTCCTACCGTACTGGGGGGAGTACATCGATAAACTCATCTTT. Protein product: CALGVSFLPYWGEYIDKLIF.

This clone was seen more than once but under ten times. Since a far larger clone is one base different, this is likely a read error. Other nucleotide sequences in the sample specify the same CDR3. The CDR3 DNA is TGTGCCTGTGACACCGACTGGGGGATAAACGGCGACAAACTCATCTTT. It codes for CACDTDWGINGDKLIF. The chain uses TRDV2 and TRDJ1; 11 positions match TRDD3. In the absence of a J gene in TCRdb, the DNA was matched to germline to assign it here. The junction had 10 bases not matched to a gene; V was cut back by 0 bases and J by 8 bases. Germline CDR1 reads GEAIGNYY; CDR2 reads EKD. The CDR3 sequence is 16 residues long.

For this clone: TCRdb assigns this DNA the protein of a much larger clone, which departs from its translation at residue 4; this likely reflects a read error, and the protein shown comes from translating the DNA. The CDR3 DNA reads TGTGCTCTTCGGAAGGGCCTATTGCTGGGGAAGGATAAACTCATCTTT. Amino acids: CALRKGLLLGKDKLIF. J is TRDJ1 and V is TRDV1; TRDD3 is a possible D gene (6 bases). Germline V lookup: CDR1 TSWWSYY, CDR2 QGS. This CDR3 comprises 16 residues. Deletions cut 8 bases from V and 5 bases from J, with 24 bases between.

Turning to this clone: This is likely an artifact of a read error, given a far larger clone one base away. Other DNA sequences of this sample code for an identical CDR3. The V call is TRDV1, the J call TRDJ1; TRDD3 aligns across 9 bases. Here the J gene came from matching the DNA to germline, since TCRdb omits it. CDR1 and CDR2 (germline): TSWWSYY, QGS. CDR3 length: 25 amino acids. CDR3 in DNA: TGTGCCCTTGGGGAACTCTATCCTACGTTTTACCCCCCGGGGGATACTCCAAAATACACCGATAAACTCATCTTT. Protein sequence: CALGELYPTFYPPGDTPKYTDKLIF.

This clone was recorded many times. The TCRdb record carries a much larger clone's protein, which differs from this DNA's translation at residue 16; a read error is the likely cause, and the protein listed here is the DNA translation. The rearrangement joins TRDV2 to TRDJ1; 8 bases align to TRDD3. Germline assignment: CDR1 GEAIGNYY and CDR2 EKD. This CDR3 comprises 20 residues. CDR3 sequence: CACDTIRVMGDAIYTGKLIF. The CDR3 DNA is TGTGCCTGTGACACCATACGGGTTATGGGGGATGCAATTTACACCGGTAAACTCATCTTT.

This clone turned up a few times. A far larger clone is one base from this, pointing to a likely read error. This sequence joins TRDV2 and TRDJ1; D is possibly TRDD3 (5 bases). As TCRdb names no J gene, one was assigned here on the basis of a DNA match to germline. The CDR3 is 15 amino acids. V dropped 0 bases and J dropped 7 bases, with 17 bases sitting between them. Germline CDR1 reads GEAIGNYY; CDR2 reads EKD. The CDR3 loop is CACDTLGGSRGKLIF. In nucleotides, the CDR3 is TGTGCCTGTGACACCCTAGGGGGCTCCAGGGGTAAACTCATCTTT.